The clone carrying this TCR beta chain showed up many times. The entry originates in a study of beta chain features in type 1 diabetes. The CDR3 sequence is 14 residues long. Per the germline V gene, CDR1 is GTSNPN and CDR2 is SVGIG (reference sequence). Trimming took 1 base from V and 10 from J; bases not matched to a gene: 5. Every isolated RNA sample was fully reverse transcribed, so sequencing captured expressed TCRB transcripts. Measured with immunoSEQ multiplex PCR; TCRdb has only the in-frame clones, and not every one. The data contain under 200,000 clones, 8.1% of them seen just once; the ten biggest clones take up nearly 0.65%.

The chain combines TRBV30 with TRBJ1-5; the match to TRBD1 covers 12 bases. What was sequenced was central memory CD4+ T cells from blood. This clonotype originated in a man between 18 and 29 years old in good health. Here the CDR3 DNA reads TGTGCCTGGAGTGAGGGGACAGGGGGCAGCCCCCAGCATTTT. This sequence encodes CAWSEGTGGSPQHF.